A selection of T cell receptor beta chains follows, all from one sample in a study of regulatory T cells in long-lasting Graves disease. TCRdb re-analysed the multiplex PCR reads in MiXCR, keeping a single row per CDR3 protein. The sample has about 660,000 distinct CDR3 sequences; around 30% are singletons. The sample here was peripheral blood mononuclear cells (PBMCs), taken when the disease was refractory, from a patient treated with antithyroid drugs. The receptor set was obtained from a female donor with Graves disease. Both conserved end residues are part of each CDR3.

v_gene	j_gene	CDR3aa
TRBV30	TRBJ2-1	CAWVDPGEQFF
TRBV12-3/TRBV12-4	TRBJ1-1	CASKMTVNTEAFF
TRBV29-1	TRBJ1-1	CSVEDLGTGGTEAFF
TRBV20-1	TRBJ1-2	CSVPGPNYGYTF
TRBV6-1	TRBJ1-2	CASTAIRDWGYTF
TRBV18	TRBJ1-1	CASSPGVGRASGTEAFF
TRBV5-4	TRBJ1-2	CASSLAPGGYTF
TRBV6-1	TRBJ2-6	CASSGIVAGGAGANVLTF
TRBV19	TRBJ1-1	CASTVAVSKDTEAFF
TRBV28	TRBJ1-5	CASTLRDWAGRVSSNQPQHF
TRBV20-1	TRBJ2-7	CSGGRSSYEQYF
TRBV7-2	TRBJ2-2	CASSLRGTEYGTGELFF
TRBV12-3/TRBV12-4	TRBJ1-4	CASSWGQGVNEKLFF
TRBV28	TRBJ1-2	CASSYPREGEAGYTF
TRBV9	TRBJ1-1	CASSVAIKTGVHDTEAFF
TRBV29-1	TRBJ2-2	CSVVGQGAVGELFF
TRBV7-9	TRBJ1-5	CASSAGQGVGQPQHF
TRBV12-3/TRBV12-4	TRBJ2-7	CASSPRTSGSLGYEQYF
TRBV19	TRBJ1-1	CASSTPGDREGGTEAFF
TRBV20-1	TRBJ2-7	CSARDPASSGSYEQYF
TRBV27	TRBJ2-7	CASSIAGTGGYEQYF
TRBV12-5	TRBJ1-1	CASGWAAGRNTEAFF
TRBV15	TRBJ2-5	CATSREPGLAGETQYF
TRBV20-1	TRBJ1-4	CSAPGTARDEKLFF
TRBV6-1	TRBJ1-4	CASRPESGSNEKLFF